Each of the 32 T cell receptor beta chains below was sequenced from the same sample in a study of PD-L1 blockade in urothelial cancer. Sequencing used immunoSEQ multiplex PCR; TCRdb keeps in-frame clones, though not all of them. The sample has about 57,000 clones, 85% to 90% seen once. Sequences were derived from PBMCs, sampled around atezolizumab (anti-PD-L1) treatment. The receptors were sampled from a man aged 45-65 years with urothelial cancer.

The chain combines TRBV28 with TRBJ2-7, with D tentatively TRBD2 (7 bases). This CDR3 has 15 residues. Between the trimmed V and J ends, which lost 6 bases and 2 bases, there was a span of 17 bases. The germline V gene has CDR1 MDHEN and CDR2 SYDVKM. The CDR3: CASSWGGGSTYEQYF. Here the CDR3 DNA reads TGTGCCAGCAGCTGGGGGGGCGGGTCGACCTACGAGCAGTACTTC.

This sequence joins TRBV2 and TRBJ2-3; 12 nucleotides match TRBD2. In germline, CDR1 is SNHLY, CDR2 FYNNEI. V lost 6 bases, J lost 5 bases, and 0 bases stayed unmatched. The CDR3 totals 13 residues. The CDR3 nucleotides are TGTGCCAGCAGACTAGCGGGAGGAGATACGCAGTATTTT. It specifies CASRLAGGDTQYF.

J is TRBJ2-1 and V is TRBV30; D is perhaps TRBD1 (6 bases). The CDR3 totals 13 residues. Deletions cut 5 bases from V and 5 bases from J, with 13 bases between. Per the germline V gene, CDR1 is GTSNPN and CDR2 is SVGIG (reference sequence). The CDR3 reads CAWATGANNEQFF. As DNA, the CDR3 is TGTGCCTGGGCGACAGGCGCTAACAATGAGCAGTTCTTC.

V usage is TRBV9 and J usage is TRBJ2-2, with 8 bases fitting TRBD2. V shed 0 bases and J 1 base; nucleotides not matched to a gene: 11. Germline-derived CDR1 and CDR2 are SGDLS and YYNGEE. CDR3 size: 19 residues. CDR3 sequence (DNA): TGTGCCAGCAGCGTAGATTTGAGACGTAGCGGGATGAACACCGGGGAGCTGTTTTTT. It yields the protein CASSVDLRRSGMNTGELFF.

The chain recombines TRBV10-3 with TRBJ2-1; 8 nucleotides align to TRBD2. Looked up from germline, CDR1 is ENHRY and CDR2 is SYGVKD. This CDR3 is built from 13 residues. Trimming at V came to 4 bases and at J to 5 bases, leaving 1 base not matched to a gene. The CDR3 protein is CAISGAGDNEQFF. CDR3 nucleotides: TGTGCCATCAGTGGAGCGGGAGACAATGAGCAGTTCTTC.

The chain couples TRBV6-5 to TRBJ2-7, with 8 bases that match TRBD1. The CDR3 contains 15 residues. V lost 5 bases to trimming and J lost 2 bases; unmatched junction nucleotides: 8. The germline V gene encodes CDR1 MNHEY and CDR2 SVGAGI. The CDR3 reads CASSQGAGGTYEQYF. CDR3 coding DNA: TGTGCCAGCAGTCAGGGGGCGGGCGGAACCTACGAGCAGTACTTC.

The chain has TRBV11-1 and TRBJ2-2; 13 nucleotides agree with TRBD2. The CDR3 has 17 amino acids. Germline CDR1 reads SGHAT; CDR2 reads FQDESV (reference sequence). The V segment lost 5 bases and the J segment 4 bases; nucleotides outside the gene matches: 7. The CDR3 bases are TGTGCCAGCAGCCAGGGGACTAGCGGGACGACCACCGGGGAGCTGTTTTTT. It encodes CASSQGTSGTTTGELFF.

The rearrangement joins TRBV6-5 to TRBJ2-1; D is unclear. The germline gives CDR1 MNHEY, CDR2 SVGAGI. Trimming removed 6 bases from V and 9 bases from J, with 9 bases in between. The CDR3 has 11 residues. DNA for the CDR3: TGTGCCAGCAGCTTCAGTGGTGAGCAGTTCTTC. Protein product: CASSFSGEQFF.

V is TRBV6-1 and J is TRBJ1-5, with D perhaps matching TRBD1 (6 bases). Germline CDR1 and CDR2: MNHNS and SASEGT. Trimming removed 7 bases from V and 2 bases from J, with 12 bases in between. This CDR3 is 14 amino acids long. CDR3 loop: CASMDRWGNQPQHF. The CDR3 nucleotides are TGTGCCAGCATGGACAGATGGGGCAATCAGCCCCAGCATTTT.

V is TRBV27 and J is TRBJ2-7; 9 bases line up with TRBD1. Germline CDR1 is MNHEY and CDR2 is SMNVEV (reference sequence). Unmatched junction bases numbered 9, after V lost 8 bases and J lost 7 bases. The CDR3 extends over 13 amino acids. DNA of the CDR3: TGTGCCAGCGGGGGGACAGGGATCAGTGAGCAGTACTTC. It encodes CASGGTGISEQYF.

The chain is built from TRBV5-5 and TRBJ2-3; 11 bases fit TRBD2. The V gene's germline CDR1 is SGHKS and CDR2 YYEKEE (reference sequence). The CDR3 totals 15 residues. The J segment lost 4 bases and the V segment lost 4 bases, leaving 5 bases of the junction unmatched. DNA of the CDR3: TGTGCCAGCAGCCATAGCGGGAGGGCCCCAGATACGCAGTATTTT. Its translation is CASSHSGRAPDTQYF.

The chain uses TRBV28 and TRBJ1-5; 11 bases match TRBD1. Trimming cost V 6 bases and J 9 bases; bases outside gene matches: 7. Germline assignment: CDR1 MDHEN and CDR2 SYDVKM. The CDR3 runs to 14 residues. CDR3 nucleotides: TGTGCCAGCAGAGGGACAGGGGGGTCGCGGCCCCAGCATTTT. This gives the protein CASRGTGGSRPQHF.

The rearrangement joins TRBV19 to TRBJ1-1; the match to TRBD1 covers 9 bases. The J segment lost 0 bases and the V segment lost 8 bases, leaving 1 base of the junction unmatched. This CDR3 region has 13 residues. CDR1 and CDR2 (germline): LNHDA, SQIVND (reference sequence). The DNA for the CDR3 is TGTGCCAGTGACAGGGGGATGAACACTGAAGCTTTCTTT. This translates into CASDRGMNTEAFF.

This clone was found once. The rearrangement joins TRBV5-6 to TRBJ2-7; TRBD2 agrees at 14 bases. CDR1 SGHDT and CDR2 YYEEEE come from the germline V gene. The CDR3 has 16 amino acids. V was clipped by 3 bases and J by 5 bases; unmatched bases: 7. CDR3 sequence (DNA): TGTGCCAGCAGCTACTATGGACTAGCGGGAGGTGACGAGCAGTACTTC. Translated: CASSYYGLAGGDEQYF.

The J gene is TRBJ1-2, the V gene TRBV27, with 12 bases fitting TRBD1. CDR1 MNHEY and CDR2 SMNVEV come from the germline V gene (reference sequence). The trim removed 6 bases at V and 11 bases at J, leaving 16 bases unmatched. The CDR3 consists of 16 residues. This chain's CDR3 is CASSRGTGGASWGYTF. The DNA for the CDR3 is TGTGCCAGCAGCCGAGGGACAGGGGGCGCTTCGTGGGGTTACACCTTC.

The chain is built from TRBV30 and TRBJ1-5; D uncertain. Germline assignment: CDR1 GTSNPN and CDR2 SVGIG (reference sequence). Between the trimmed V and J ends, which lost 3 bases and 1 base, there was a span of 13 bases. The CDR3 is 15 amino acids. DNA for the CDR3: TGTGCCTGGAGGGAGTTAGGAGGCAGCAATCAGCCCCAGCATTTT. Its translation is CAWRELGGSNQPQHF.

J is TRBJ1-5 and V is TRBV30; 7 bases map to TRBD1. The CDR3 runs to 14 residues. V was pared by 7 bases and J by 5 bases, with 11 bases of the junction left unmatched. Germline-derived CDR1 and CDR2 are GTSNPN and SVGIG (reference sequence). The CDR3 is CAYSPGQIYQPQHF. The CDR3 DNA follows: TGTGCCTACTCACCGGGACAGATTTATCAGCCCCAGCATTTT.

The chain uses TRBV10-3 and TRBJ1-1; D may be TRBD1 (6 bases). This CDR3 has 14 amino acids. Trimming removed 4 bases at V and 6 bases at J, with 15 bases between. Germline CDR1 ENHRY, CDR2 SYGVKD. The chain's CDR3 is CAISADRGPAEAFF. The CDR3 nucleotides are TGTGCCATCAGTGCGGACAGAGGCCCAGCTGAAGCTTTCTTT.

This rearrangement joins TRBV5-4 to TRBJ2-1; 8 bases align to TRBD1. The CDR3 is 16 residues long. Trimming at V came to 4 bases and at J to 8 bases, leaving 14 bases not matched to a gene. Looked up from germline, CDR1 is SGHNT and CDR2 is YYREEE (reference sequence). In DNA, the CDR3 is TGTGCCAGCAGCATACGACAGGGGTTGAGAGGTGATGAGCAGTTCTTC. This gives the protein CASSIRQGLRGDEQFF.

This chain joins TRBV19 and TRBJ2-1, with TRBD2 as a possible D gene (5 bases). The ends were cut back, 5 bases at V and 4 bases at J, with 18 bases in the middle. The CDR3 spans 16 residues. CDR1 is LNHDA, CDR2 SQIVND, per germline (reference sequence). Here the CDR3 reads CASSRGSVTPYNEQFF. CDR3 in DNA: TGTGCCAGTAGTCGCGGTAGCGTTACTCCATACAATGAGCAGTTCTTC.

This chain links TRBV7-9 with TRBJ2-2; tentatively, D is TRBD1 (5 bases). Between the trimmed V and J ends, which lost 4 bases and 1 base, there was a span of 10 bases. The CDR3 loop spans 15 amino acids. Germline CDR1 reads SEHNR; CDR2 reads FQNEAQ (reference sequence). The CDR3 sequence is CASSYLRGNTGELFF. For the CDR3, the DNA is TGTGCCAGCAGCTATCTAAGGGGGAACACCGGGGAGCTGTTTTTT.

This chain joins TRBV5-1 and TRBJ1-4, with TRBD1 identical over 10 bases. Looked up from germline, CDR1 is SGHRS and CDR2 is YFSETQ. After removal of 0 bases from V and 5 bases from J, the junction contained 4 bases not matched to a gene. CDR3 size: 16 residues. The CDR3 DNA follows: TGCGCCAGCAGCTTGGGACAGGGGGCAAGAAATGAAAAACTGTTTTTT. This encodes CASSLGQGARNEKLFF.

The rearrangement uses TRBV28 and TRBJ1-4, with D unclear. CDR3 length equals 14 residues. Deletions cut 4 bases from V and 3 bases from J, with 9 bases between. Per germline, CDR1 MDHEN and CDR2 SYDVKM. The CDR3 sequence: CASSYHTPNEKLFF. In DNA, the CDR3 is TGTGCCAGCAGTTACCATACACCTAATGAAAAACTGTTTTTT.

CDR3 amino acids: CASSPPEGNEQFF. In nucleotides, the CDR3 is TGTGCCAGCTCACCCCCTGAGGGCAATGAGCAGTTCTTC. The chain is built from TRBV18 and TRBJ2-1; D might be TRBD2 (5 bases). The CDR3 sequence is 13 residues long. With 3 bases removed from V and 6 bases from J, the gap between germline ends came to 9 bases. Germline-derived CDR1 and CDR2 are KGHSH and LQKENI.

The V and J genes are TRBV6-5 and TRBJ2-1; 7 bases line up with TRBD2. Per germline, CDR1 MNHEY and CDR2 SVGAGI. The CDR3 contains 13 residues. DNA of the CDR3: TGTGCTGTGACTGGGAGGGCCTACAATGAGCAGTTCTTC. Its translation: CAVTGRAYNEQFF.

The chain is built from TRBV5-6 and TRBJ1-2, with a weak D call TRBD1 (5 bases). Trimming shortened V by 2 bases and J by 4 bases, and 9 bases separated the two germline ends. CDR3 length: 13 amino acids. Germline V gene lookup returns CDR1 SGHDT and CDR2 YYEEEE. CDR3 sequence (DNA): TGTGCCAGCAGCTTCTGGGGCGGCTATGGCTACACCTTC. As protein: CASSFWGGYGYTF.

This chain connects TRBV9 to TRBJ2-5; the D is unclear. The germline V gene has CDR1 SGDLS and CDR2 YYNGEE. The CDR3 is 13 amino acids. V shed 1 base and J shed 7 bases, with 11 bases lying between them. The CDR3 DNA reads as TGTGCCAGCAGCGTAAGTACAGAAGGGACCCAGTACTTC. Its protein product is CASSVSTEGTQYF.

The chain couples TRBV5-1 to TRBJ2-3; 11 nucleotides line up with TRBD2. From germline, CDR1 is SGHRS and CDR2 YFSETQ. Trimming at V came to 0 bases and at J to 3 bases, leaving 12 bases not matched to a gene. The CDR3 sequence is 19 residues long. The CDR3 spells CASSLAVLAGGRGTDTQYF. The DNA of the CDR3 is TGCGCCAGCAGCTTGGCCGTCCTAGCGGGAGGACGTGGGACAGATACGCAGTATTTT.

This chain uses TRBV6-6 with TRBJ2-7; D is unresolved. This CDR3 has 12 amino acids. V was clipped by 6 bases and J by 7 bases, with 13 bases between them. The germline gives CDR1 MNHNY, CDR2 SVGAGI (reference sequence). The CDR3 protein is CASRPTTGEQYF. For the CDR3, the DNA is TGTGCCAGCAGGCCCACTACGGGTGAGCAGTACTTC.

V and J are TRBV5-5 and TRBJ2-7, with 8 nucleotides matching TRBD2. CDR3 length: 14 residues. Looked up from germline, CDR1 is SGHKS and CDR2 is YYEKEE (reference sequence). With 3 bases clipped from V and 1 base from J, the junction kept 3 bases outside the gene matches. The CDR3 region has the DNA TGTGCCAGCAGCTCCATAGCGGGATCCTACGAGCAGTACTTC. This codes for CASSSIAGSYEQYF.

This chain uses TRBV5-4 with TRBJ2-7; D perhaps matches TRBD2 (6 bases). This CDR3 comprises 15 residues. Germline V CDR1 and CDR2: SGHNT, YYREEE (reference sequence). V shed 1 base and J shed 6 bases, with 17 bases lying between them. As DNA, the CDR3 is TGTGCCAGCAGCTTGCTCGGGACTGCAAGGCGCGAGCAGTACTTC. Translating gives CASSLLGTARREQYF.

The genes are TRBV7-2 and TRBJ2-7, with 11 positions matching TRBD2. V lost 2 bases, J lost 2 bases, and 2 bases stayed unmatched. This CDR3 region has 15 residues. CDR1 is SGHTA and CDR2 is FQGNSA in the germline V gene. Here the CDR3 reads CASSLRLAGPYEQYF. CDR3 DNA: TGTGCCAGCAGCTTAAGACTAGCGGGACCCTACGAGCAGTACTTC.